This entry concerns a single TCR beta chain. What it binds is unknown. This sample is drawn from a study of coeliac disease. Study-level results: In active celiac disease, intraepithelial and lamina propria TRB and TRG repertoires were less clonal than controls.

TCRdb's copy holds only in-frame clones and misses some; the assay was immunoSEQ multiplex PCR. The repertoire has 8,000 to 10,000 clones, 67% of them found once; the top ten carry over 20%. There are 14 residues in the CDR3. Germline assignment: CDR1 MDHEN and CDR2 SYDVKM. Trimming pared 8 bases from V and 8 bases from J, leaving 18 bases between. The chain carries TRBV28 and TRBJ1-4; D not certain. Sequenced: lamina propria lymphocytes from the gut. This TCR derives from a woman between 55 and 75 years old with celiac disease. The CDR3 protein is CASVRGSTSEKLFF. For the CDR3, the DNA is TGTGCCAGCGTCCGGGGAAGTACATCAGAAAAACTGTTTTTT. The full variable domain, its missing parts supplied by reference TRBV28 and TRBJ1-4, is DVKVTQSSRYLVKRTGEKVFLECVQDMDHENMFWYRQDPGLGLRLIYFSYDVKMKEKGDIPEGYSVSREKKERFSLILESASTNQTSMYLCASVRGSTSEKLFFGSGTQLSVL.